These 32 T cell receptor beta chains originate from one sample sequenced in a study of graft-versus-host responses after intestinal transplantation. These receptors have no identified antigens. Libraries were prepared by immunoSEQ multiplex PCR; TCRdb keeps only in-frame clonotypes and omits some of them. The sample records around 90,000 clones, about nine tenths being singletons. Here the sequenced sample was unstimulated CD4+ T cells sorted from spleen or lymph node cells, taken before intestinal transplant. Receptors were obtained from a human donor who received an intestinal transplant.

In this sample, this clone turned up a few times. The chain links TRBV21-1 to TRBJ1-3; TRBD1, the D gene given by the table, was not confirmed from the DNA. TRBV21-1 is tagged as a pseudogene. CDR3 length equals 16 residues. Here the CDR3 reads CASGGQGGNSGNTIYF. The DNA of the CDR3 is TGTGCCAGCGGGGGACAGGGAGGGAACTCTGGAAACACCATATATTTT.

This chain connects TRBV2 to TRBJ1-1; D perhaps matches TRBD1 (5 bases). V was pared by 8 bases and J by 4 bases, with 14 bases between. This CDR3 has 13 residues. CDR1 is SNHLY and CDR2 is FYNNEI in the germline V gene. The CDR3 nucleotides are TGTGCCAGCCGGCGGGGGGGTCTCACTGAAGCTTTCTTT. Amino acids: CASRRGGLTEAFF. Filled out from reference TRBV2 and TRBJ1-1, the complete variable domain reads EPEVTQTPSHQVTQMGQEVILRCVPISNHLYFYWYRQILGQKVEFLVSFYNNEISEKSEIFDDQFSVERPDGSNFTLKIRSTKLEDSAMYFCASRRGGLTEAFFGQGTRLTVV.

This chain joins TRBV18 and TRBJ2-7; 7 positions match TRBD2. Germline lookup yields CDR1 KGHSH and CDR2 LQKENI. The V and J ends lost 4 bases and 6 bases, in that order; junction bases with no gene match: 12. CDR3 length equals 15 residues. The CDR3 DNA is TGTGCCAGCTCACTTGGGCTAGCGGCAGAGGGCGAGCAGTACTTC. It is translated as CASSLGLAAEGEQYF. Full variable domain (rest looked up from reference TRBV18 and TRBJ2-7): NAGVMQNPRHLVRRRGQEARLRCSPMKGHSHVYWYRQLPEEGLKFMVYLQKENIIDESGMPKERFSAEFPKEGPSILRIQQVVRGDSAAYFCASSLGLAAEGEQYFGPGTRLTVT.

J is TRBJ2-1 and V is TRBV9; D gene unclear. From germline, CDR1 is SGDLS and CDR2 YYNGEE. There are 15 residues in the CDR3. V was shortened by 3 bases and J by 7 bases, with 17 bases between the two germline ends. CDR3 bases: TGTGCCAGCAGCGCCCAGTCCTTCTGGCGGAATGAGCAGTTCTTC. It codes for CASSAQSFWRNEQFF.

In its sample, this clone was seen a few times. V usage is TRBV6-6 and J usage is TRBJ1-3; D not certain. The germline V gene encodes CDR1 MNHNY and CDR2 SVGAGI (reference sequence). V shed 6 bases and J shed 8 bases, with 17 bases lying between them. This CDR3 region has 14 residues. CDR3 bases: TGTGCCAGCAGCCCCGGGAACGTCGTGTACACCATATATTTT. This sequence encodes CASSPGNVVYTIYF.

This clone was seen a single time. The chain links TRBV5-1 to TRBJ2-6; maybe TRBD1 (6 bases). Trimming removed 4 bases at V and 4 bases at J, with 12 bases between. This CDR3 has 15 amino acids. The V gene's germline CDR1 is SGHRS and CDR2 YFSETQ. The CDR3: CASSVRGAGANVLTF. Here the CDR3 DNA reads TGCGCCAGCAGCGTCAGGGGCGCCGGGGCCAACGTCCTGACTTTC. Full variable domain (remainder filled in from reference TRBV5-1 and TRBJ2-6): KAGVTQTPRYLIKTRGQQVTLSCSPISGHRSVSWYQQTPGQGLQFLFEYFSETQRNKGNFPGRFSGRQFSNSRSEMNVSTLELGDSALYLCASSVRGAGANVLTFGAGSRLTVL.

V is TRBV7-9 and J is TRBJ2-1; TRBD2 matches 8 bases. The V segment lost 2 bases and the J segment 3 bases; nucleotides outside the gene matches: 3. Germline V gene lookup returns CDR1 SEHNR and CDR2 FQNEAQ (reference sequence). The CDR3 is 15 residues long. CDR3 sequence: CASSLLAGVYNEQFF. As DNA, the CDR3 is TGTGCCAGCAGCTTACTAGCGGGCGTCTACAATGAGCAGTTCTTC.

The V gene is TRBV6-6, the J gene TRBJ2-7; D uncertain. Per germline, CDR1 MNHNY and CDR2 SVGAGI (reference sequence). Trimming left V 4 bases short and J 3 bases short, with 10 bases between. This CDR3 has 13 residues. Here the CDR3 reads CASSSTDIYEQYF. Here the CDR3 DNA reads TGTGCCAGCAGTTCCACAGACATCTACGAGCAGTACTTC.

The rearrangement joins TRBV29-1 to TRBJ2-1; D uncertain. Germline V gene lookup returns CDR1 SQVTM and CDR2 ANQGSEA. Trimming removed 7 bases from V and 4 bases from J, with 5 bases in between. The CDR3 contains 10 residues. The CDR3 here is CSADYNEQFF. In DNA, the CDR3 is TGCAGCGCCGATTACAATGAGCAGTTCTTC.

This clone was counted a single time. The V gene is TRBV7-2, the J gene TRBJ2-1; 11 bases match TRBD2. Germline V gives CDR1 SGHTA, CDR2 FQGNSA. V dropped 1 base and J dropped 12; count of bases not matched to a gene: 11. The CDR3 has 16 amino acids. The CDR3: CASSLVGTSGSWGQFF. CDR3 in DNA: TGTGCCAGCAGCTTAGTGGGGACTAGCGGCTCTTGGGGGCAGTTCTTC.

The rearrangement uses TRBV5-1 and TRBJ2-1; possibly TRBD1 for D (5 bases). Germline V gene lookup returns CDR1 SGHRS and CDR2 YFSETQ. V lost 0 bases to trimming and J lost 2 bases, with 9 bases between them. The CDR3 runs 15 residues. The CDR3 nucleotides read TGCGCCAGCAGCTTGGATAGGGGAACCTACAATGAGCAGTTCTTC. Amino acid sequence: CASSLDRGTYNEQFF.

In its sample, this clone was seen a few times. The chain is built from TRBV30 and TRBJ2-5; 8 bases agree with TRBD1. The V and J ends lost 6 bases and 1 base, in that order; junction bases with no gene match: 10. Germline V gives CDR1 GTSNPN, CDR2 SVGIG (reference sequence). The CDR3 sequence is 15 residues long. CDR3 nucleotides: TGTGCCTGTTACGGGACAGGCCATCTCCAAGAGACCCAGTACTTC. This translates into CACYGTGHLQETQYF.

The genes are TRBV19 and TRBJ2-7; D is perhaps TRBD2 (6 bases). CDR1 and CDR2 from the germline V gene are LNHDA and SQIVND (reference sequence). The V and J ends lost 6 bases and 5 bases respectively, with 20 bases between them. The CDR3 totals 15 residues. Here the CDR3 DNA reads TGTGCCAGTAGCCCCTCGGGACGGGGGTTTGACGAGCAGTACTTC. It is translated as CASSPSGRGFDEQYF.

V is TRBV30 and J is TRBJ1-1; a possible D gene is TRBD1 (5 bases). V lost 8 bases and J 5 bases, leaving 15 bases between the germline ends. The CDR3 has 12 amino acids. Germline lookup yields CDR1 GTSNPN and CDR2 SVGIG (reference sequence). CDR3 nucleotides: TGTGCCAGACGGGGCTCGGGGACTGAAGCTTTCTTT. Translated, it gives CARRGSGTEAFF.

J is TRBJ1-1 and V is TRBV7-2; D remains unclear. From germline, CDR1 is SGHTA and CDR2 FQGNSA. V was shortened by 1 base and J by 0 bases, with 9 bases between the two germline ends. The CDR3 runs to 15 residues. The DNA for the CDR3 is TGTGCCAGCAGCTTAGTCACCAGCATGAACACTGAAGCTTTCTTT. As protein: CASSLVTSMNTEAFF.

The chain uses TRBV9 and TRBJ2-7; 9 bases map to TRBD2. Looked up from germline, CDR1 is SGDLS and CDR2 is YYNGEE. V gave up 0 bases and J gave up 2 bases; unmatched junction bases: 3. The CDR3 loop spans 15 amino acids. The DNA for the CDR3 is TGTGCCAGCAGCGTAGGAGCGGGAGGACCCTACGAGCAGTACTTC. Protein sequence: CASSVGAGGPYEQYF.

In its sample, this clone was seen once. This rearrangement joins TRBV18 to TRBJ1-4; no firm D call. Germline lookup yields CDR1 KGHSH and CDR2 LQKENI. CDR3 length: 13 amino acids. V lost 2 bases and J lost 5, with 6 bases in between. The CDR3 loop reads CASSPGVNEKLFF. CDR3 in DNA: TGTGCCAGCTCACCAGGGGTCAATGAAAAACTGTTTTTT.

V usage is TRBV18 and J usage is TRBJ2-7; 7 nucleotides agree with TRBD1. Germline lookup yields CDR1 KGHSH and CDR2 LQKENI. The V gene end was trimmed by 3 bases and the J gene end by 6 bases; junction bases not matched to a gene: 11. The CDR3 length is 15 residues. Written as DNA, the CDR3 is TGTGCCAGCTCACCTATAGTGGACAGGTTGGTCGAGCAGTACTTC. Residues: CASSPIVDRLVEQYF.

The chain carries TRBV23-1 and TRBJ2-5, with a weak D call TRBD2 (5 bases). TRBV23-1 is designated an ORF whose function remains uncertain. Trimming left V 0 bases short and J 5 bases short, with 10 bases between. This CDR3 spans 14 amino acids. The CDR3 loop is CASSQSFRRETQYF. CDR3 DNA: TGCGCCAGCAGTCAATCCTTCCGGAGGGAGACCCAGTACTTC.

The gene calls are TRBV27 and TRBJ1-1; 9 nucleotides agree with TRBD1. Germline V gives CDR1 MNHEY, CDR2 SMNVEV (reference sequence). The CDR3 totals 16 residues. The V segment lost 5 bases and the J segment 3 bases; nucleotides outside the gene matches: 10. The CDR3 DNA follows: TGTGCCAGCAGTACATCGACAGGGGGTGGGTACACTGAAGCTTTCTTT. This codes for CASSTSTGGGYTEAFF.

V gene TRBV30 combines with J gene TRBJ2-1; TRBD2 matches 14 bases. Germline V gene sequence: CDR1 GTSNPN, CDR2 SVGIG (reference sequence). The CDR3 extends over 18 amino acids. With V trimmed by 1 base and J by 10 bases, 15 bases remained unmatched. CDR3 nucleotides: TGTGCCTGGAGTGCCTACGACCCGGGACTAGCGGGAGTAGGCGAGCAGTTCTTC. Residues: CAWSAYDPGLAGVGEQFF. Variable domain in full (rest from reference TRBV30 and TRBJ2-1): SQTIHQWPATLVQPVGSPLSLECTVEGTSNPNLYWYRQAAGRGLQLLFYSVGIGQISSEVPQNLSASRPQDRQFILSSKKLLLSDSGFYLCAWSAYDPGLAGVGEQFFGPGTRLTVL.

This rearrangement joins TRBV7-7 to TRBJ2-1; 13 nucleotides match TRBD2. CDR3 length: 16 amino acids. Germline V gives CDR1 SSHAT, CDR2 FNYEAQ (reference sequence). With 1 base clipped from V and 7 bases from J, the junction kept 4 bases outside the gene matches. In nucleotides, the CDR3 is TGTGCCAGCAGCTTAGTAGGGACTAGCGGGATTAATGAGCAGTTCTTC. Its translation: CASSLVGTSGINEQFF.

The chain recombines TRBV10-1 with TRBJ2-7, with 9 positions matching TRBD1. J lost 2 bases, V lost 5 bases, and 7 bases had no gene match. This CDR3 is 15 amino acids long. CDR1 WNHNN and CDR2 SYGVQD come from the germline V gene (reference sequence). CDR3 region: CASSPDRGPPYEQYF. DNA of the CDR3: TGCGCCAGCAGTCCGGACAGGGGACCTCCCTACGAGCAGTACTTC.

V and J are TRBV6-1 and TRBJ1-5, with D possibly being TRBD1 (5 bases). Trimming stripped 2 bases from V and 11 bases from J, with 16 bases between. Germline V CDR1 and CDR2: MNHNS, SASEGT. The CDR3 is 14 amino acids. Here the CDR3 reads CASSERQISATQHF. The DNA for the CDR3 is TGTGCCAGCAGTGAACGACAGATATCAGCGACCCAGCATTTT.

The V and J genes are TRBV5-6 and TRBJ1-2; TRBD1 matches 7 bases. The CDR3 contains 19 residues. V was clipped by 0 bases and J by 3 bases; unmatched bases: 17. The germline V gene encodes CDR1 SGHDT and CDR2 YYEEEE. The CDR3 spells CASSLVGAQVRGKDYGYTF. The CDR3 coding sequence is TGTGCCAGCAGCTTGGTGGGTGCACAGGTCAGGGGGAAGGACTATGGCTACACCTTC. Drawing the rest from reference TRBV5-6 and TRBJ1-2, the complete variable domain is DAGVTQSPTHLIKTRGQQVTLRCSPKSGHDTVSWYQQALGQGPQFIFQYYEEEERQRGNFPDRFSGHQFPNYSSELNVNALLLGDSALYLCASSLVGAQVRGKDYGYTFGSGTRLTVV.

V usage is TRBV10-3 and J usage is TRBJ1-2; no clear D gene. This CDR3 has 14 residues. Germline V gene sequence: CDR1 ENHRY, CDR2 SYGVKD. Trimming left V 1 base short and J 4 bases short, with 10 bases between. The CDR3 coding sequence is TGTGCCATCAGTGAGTTTAATGGGTTCTATGGCTACACCTTC. Translating it yields CAISEFNGFYGYTF.

This chain connects TRBV5-1 to TRBJ1-2; unclear D gene. CDR1 SGHRS and CDR2 YFSETQ come from the germline V gene. This CDR3 region has 14 residues. The V end was cut by 1 base, the J end by 9 bases, with 16 bases between. The CDR3 reads CASSLRAMDGSYTF. The DNA of the CDR3 is TGCGCCAGCAGCTTGAGGGCGATGGACGGAAGCTACACCTTC.

The V and J genes are TRBV5-1 and TRBJ2-1, with D perhaps TRBD2 (6 bases). Germline loops: CDR1 SGHRS, CDR2 YFSETQ. V was trimmed by 4 bases and J by 0 bases, leaving 11 bases between them. The CDR3 contains 15 residues. The CDR3 protein is CASSVGDSSYNEQFF. In DNA, the CDR3 is TGCGCCAGCAGCGTCGGGGACTCCTCCTACAATGAGCAGTTCTTC. The variable domain in full, with the rest retrieved from reference TRBV5-1 and TRBJ2-1, is KAGVTQTPRYLIKTRGQQVTLSCSPISGHRSVSWYQQTPGQGLQFLFEYFSETQRNKGNFPGRFSGRQFSNSRSEMNVSTLELGDSALYLCASSVGDSSYNEQFFGPGTRLTVL.

About this clone itself: One junction end does not reproduce the germline sequence, and a read error may be involved. Other DNA sequences in this specimen translate into the identical CDR3. V usage is TRBV7-6 and J usage is TRBJ1-1; D uncertain. This CDR3 has 14 residues. In germline, CDR1 is SGHVS, CDR2 FNYEAQ. The CDR3 sequence: CASSLSRGNTEAFF. The CDR3 coding sequence is TGTGCCAGCAGCTTAAGTAGAGGGAACACCGAAGCTTTCTTT.

This chain joins TRBV18 and TRBJ2-2; D is undetermined. The CDR3 length is 14 residues. Germline assignment: CDR1 KGHSH and CDR2 LQKENI. Trimming removed 5 bases from V and 5 bases from J, with 12 bases in between. Written as DNA, the CDR3 is TGTGCCAGCTCAGGGCAGGTCGGAACCGGGGAGCTGTTTTTT. It specifies CASSGQVGTGELFF.

The rearrangement links TRBV10-3 to TRBJ2-4, with 9 positions matching TRBD2. V lost 3 bases, J lost 6 bases, and 6 bases stayed unmatched. Germline assignment: CDR1 ENHRY and CDR2 SYGVKD. The CDR3 contains 15 residues. DNA of the CDR3: TGTGCCATCAGTGATCGAGGCGGGGGGGGAAACATTCAGTACTTC. Translating gives CAISDRGGGGNIQYF.

In regard to this clone: Different DNA sequences within this sample yield the same CDR3. The V call is TRBV27, the J call TRBJ2-2; maybe TRBD2 (5 bases). Germline V CDR1 and CDR2: MNHEY, SMNVEV (reference sequence). V was shortened by 8 bases and J by 4 bases, with 17 bases between the two germline ends. The CDR3 runs 15 residues. DNA of the CDR3: TGTGCCAGCTGCCACCGGCGAGGGCCCACCGGGGAGCTGTTTTTT. This sequence encodes CASCHRRGPTGELFF.